This T cell receptor beta chain derives from a study of monozygotic twins with cystic fibrosis. Study-wide context: With about 15 PCR cycles, barcoded libraries came from around 3 micrograms of fragmented DNA.

Data came from immunoSEQ multiplex PCR; TCRdb stores just in-frame clones and leaves some out. This sample yields about 23,000 clones, of which over 95% are seen a single time; about 0.15% belongs to the top ten. A word on this clone: Its antigen is not known.

Trimming stripped 3 bases from V and 5 bases from J, with 4 bases between. This CDR3 has 10 residues. CDR1 is DFQATT and CDR2 is SNEGSKA in the germline V gene (reference sequence). General study findings and limits: Shared CDR3 numbers were not associated with age, concordance or severity. Monozygotic CF twin pairs shared significantly more nucleotide-identical clonotypes than unrelated CF individuals did. Low clonality (median roughly 0.01) suggested a mostly naive repertoire.

The receptor was derived from a girl between 10 and 17 years old with cystic fibrosis. The specimen was blood. The rearrangement uses TRBV20-1 and TRBJ1-1; D gene unclear. In nucleotides, the CDR3 is TGCAGTGCTAGTAGGACTGAAGCTTTCTTT. As protein: CSASRTEAFF.